A selection of T cell receptor beta chains follows, all from one sample in a study of immune heterogeneity within non-small cell lung tumors. Using its own MiXCR run on the multiplex PCR reads, TCRdb lists one record per CDR3 protein. The sample holds about 22,000 distinct CDR3 sequences, about 30% seen once. Sequencing input: lung tumor tissue. These receptors were obtained from a man between 40 and 49 years old with non-small cell lung cancer. Each CDR3 is given with its conserved first and last residue. The order of the fields is J gene, CDR3 length, V gene, CDR3 protein.

j_call: TRBJ1-1
cdr3_length: 14
v_call: TRBV5-4
cdr3_aa: CASSWWGTHTEAFF

j_call: TRBJ2-5
cdr3_length: 14
v_call: TRBV5-1
cdr3_aa: CASSLVSAAETQYF

j_call: TRBJ2-7
cdr3_length: 13
v_call: TRBV20-1
cdr3_aa: CSVNNPNSYEQYF

j_call: TRBJ2-1
cdr3_length: 12
v_call: TRBV5-1
cdr3_aa: CASSFDYNEQFF

j_call: TRBJ1-5
cdr3_length: 19
v_call: TRBV19
cdr3_aa: CASSIGVSGTGGNNQPQHF

j_call: TRBJ2-7
cdr3_length: 14
v_call: TRBV10-1
cdr3_aa: CASSLAGDSYEQYF

j_call: TRBJ2-6
cdr3_length: 20
v_call: TRBV6-1
cdr3_aa: CASSDLYGTPTSSGANVLTF

j_call: TRBJ2-3
cdr3_length: 15
v_call: TRBV7-7
cdr3_aa: CASSLPGTSGDTQYF

j_call: TRBJ2-1
cdr3_length: 16
v_call: TRBV24-1
cdr3_aa: CATSDLGVGSYNEQFF

j_call: TRBJ2-5
cdr3_length: 14
v_call: TRBV18
cdr3_aa: CASRPGQGAETQYF

j_call: TRBJ1-2
cdr3_length: 14
v_call: TRBV7-9
cdr3_aa: CASSSLGSNYGYTF

j_call: TRBJ2-1
cdr3_length: 15
v_call: TRBV27
cdr3_aa: CASSPGLAVVGEQFF

j_call: TRBJ2-1
cdr3_length: 16
v_call: TRBV6-2/TRBV6-3
cdr3_aa: CARPGGSPGGDNEQFF

j_call: TRBJ2-5
cdr3_length: 13
v_call: TRBV7-2
cdr3_aa: CASSFQDLGTQYF

j_call: TRBJ2-7
cdr3_length: 17
v_call: TRBV20-1
cdr3_aa: CSAIGLAGGFSAYEQYF

j_call: TRBJ2-1
cdr3_length: 15
v_call: TRBV12-5
cdr3_aa: CASAPEGISYNEQFF

j_call: TRBJ2-3
cdr3_length: 12
v_call: TRBV11-3
cdr3_aa: CASSLQADTQYF

j_call: TRBJ2-6
cdr3_length: 17
v_call: TRBV12-3/TRBV12-4
cdr3_aa: CASNTAGVESGANVLTF